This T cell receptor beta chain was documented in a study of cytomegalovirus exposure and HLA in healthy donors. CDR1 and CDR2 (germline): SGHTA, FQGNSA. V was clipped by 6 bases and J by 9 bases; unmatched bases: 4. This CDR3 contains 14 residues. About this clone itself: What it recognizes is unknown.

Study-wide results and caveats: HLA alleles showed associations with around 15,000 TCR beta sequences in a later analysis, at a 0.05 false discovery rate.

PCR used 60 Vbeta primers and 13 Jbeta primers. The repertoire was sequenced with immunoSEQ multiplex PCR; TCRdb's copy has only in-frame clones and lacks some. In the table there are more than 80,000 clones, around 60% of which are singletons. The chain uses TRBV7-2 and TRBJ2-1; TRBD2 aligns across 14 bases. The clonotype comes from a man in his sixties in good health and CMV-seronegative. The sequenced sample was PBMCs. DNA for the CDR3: TGTGCCAGCAGGGGGACTAGCGGGAGCATTGAGCAGTTCTTC. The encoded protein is CASRGTSGSIEQFF.